Sequencing of this TCR beta chain was carried out in a study of T cell changes during pregnancy in multiple sclerosis. The assay was immunoSEQ multiplex PCR, and TCRdb's table has in-frame clones only and misses some. The sample lists 32,000 or so clones, 90% to 95% occurring once. The length of the CDR3 is 17 residues. The sample in question was CD4+ T cells from peripheral blood mononuclear cells, obtained in the third trimester of pregnancy. V is TRBV12-2 and J is TRBJ2-3; the table's D call of TRBD2 was not tested on the DNA. TRBV12-2 is given as a pseudogene. This clonotype originated in a female donor in good health, enrolled as a control in a pregnancy study. The CDR3 reads CASRLGRVCTRTDTQYF. CDR3 coding DNA: TGTGCAAGTCGCCTGGGGAGGGTATGCACCCGCACAGATACGCAGTATTTT.